Sequencing of this TCR beta chain was carried out in a study of graft-versus-host responses after intestinal transplantation. Overall study: Recipients underwent multivisceral, liver-intestinal, or isolated intestinal transplants. The study, taken as a whole, reports: Recipient marrow showed GvH clones, some seen first in ileum or blood. Early post-transplant HvG declines showed an association with peak circulating GvH clone levels.

Assay used: immunoSEQ multiplex PCR; TCRdb lists only in-frame clones, some missing. The sample yields 90,000 to 95,000 clones, around 90% seen once. Turning to this clone: No antigen is known for it.

CDR3 length: 17 residues. Trimming removed 1 base from V and 0 bases from J, with 12 bases in between. The germline V gene has CDR1 MGHRA and CDR2 YSYEKL. The starting material was unstimulated CD8+ T cells sorted from spleen or lymph node cells, obtained before intestinal transplant. The chain couples TRBV4-1 to TRBJ1-4; a weak D match, TRBD1 (5 bases). The sequence came from a human donor who received an intestinal transplant. Written as DNA, the CDR3 is TGCGCCAGCAGCCAAGGATGGCAGACAGCAACTAATGAAAAACTGTTTTTT. Encoded protein: CASSQGWQTATNEKLFF.